The T cell receptor beta chain described here comes from a study of cytomegalovirus exposure and HLA in healthy donors. V shed 4 bases, J shed 8 bases, and the junction held 5 bases outside the gene matches. The CDR3 contains 13 residues. The V gene's germline CDR1 is KGHSH and CDR2 LQKENI. Primers included in the PCR were 60 Vbeta and 13 Jbeta primers. Produced via immunoSEQ multiplex PCR; TCRdb's table is partial and in-frame only. The sample shows some 96,000 clones, approximately 76% of them seen only once. The receptor comes from a man aged 40-50 years in good health and CMV-seronegative. Sequenced input: PBMCs. This chain links TRBV18 with TRBJ2-1; 7 nucleotides agree with TRBD2. The CDR3 nucleotides are TGTGCCAGCTCACAAGAGGGGAGGGATGAGCAGTTCTTC. Its protein product is CASSQEGRDEQFF.